These T cell receptor beta chains were read from a single sample in a study of blood T cell repertoires in COVID-19. The assay was immunoSEQ multiplex PCR, and TCRdb's table has in-frame clones only and misses some. In the table there are 90,000 to 110,000 clones, approximately 80% of which are singletons. Material: peripheral blood. These receptor sequences come from a woman aged 65 to 85 with acute or convalescent COVID-19. Each CDR3 is given with its conserved first and last residue. A D gene is named only where the DNA matches it firmly. Size values are once, few and many counts, or a class for expanded clones, and some rows have none.

clone size	J gene	V gene	D gene	CDR3 protein	CDR3 DNA
-	TRBJ2-7	TRBV7-6	-	CASSLVSDASYEQYF	TGTGCCAGCAGCTTAGTCTCAGATGCCTCCTACGAGCAGTACTTC
-	TRBJ2-7	TRBV28	-	CASSSSGLAGYEQYF	TGTGCCAGCAGTTCCAGCGGACTCGCCGGTTACGAGCAGTACTTC
-	TRBJ1-1	TRBV6-5	TRBD1	CASSRVRGLAEAFF	TGTGCCAGCAGTAGAGTCAGGGGGCTGGCTGAAGCTTTCTTT
few	TRBJ1-6	TRBV27	TRBD1	CASRRTGADSPLHF	TGTGCCAGCAGGCGGACAGGGGCGGATTCACCCCTCCACTTT
-	TRBJ1-1	TRBV6-4	TRBD1	CASSRDREATEAFF	TGTGCCAGCAGTAGAGACAGGGAAGCCACTGAAGCTTTCTTT
-	TRBJ1-2	TRBV10-2	TRBD1	CASSGTGGYGYTF	TGCGCCAGCAGTGGGACAGGCGGCTATGGCTACACCTTC
-	TRBJ1-2	TRBV27	-	CASSLGREWGYTF	TGTGCCAGCAGCTTAGGGAGGGAGTGGGGCTACACCTTC
-	TRBJ1-5	TRBV28	TRBD1	CASSGTGGPNQPQHF	TGTGCCAGCAGTGGGACAGGGGGACCCAATCAGCCCCAGCATTTT
-	TRBJ1-6	TRBV19	TRBD1	CASSAGTGGSPLHF	TGTGCCAGTAGTGCCGGGACAGGGGGTTCACCCCTCCACTTT
-	TRBJ2-1	TRBV19	-	CATGAYNEQFF	TGTGCCACCGGAGCCTACAATGAGCAGTTCTTC
-	TRBJ1-2	TRBV28	-	CASSLQREGYGYTF	TGTGCCAGCAGTCTACAGAGAGAAGGCTATGGCTACACCTTC
-	TRBJ2-7	TRBV27	-	CASSLRTRHEQYF	TGTGCCAGCAGTTTAAGGACTCGGCACGAGCAGTACTTC
-	TRBJ2-1	TRBV29-1	TRBD2	CSVVLAGGRNEQFF	TGCAGCGTGGTACTAGCGGGGGGGCGAAATGAGCAGTTCTTC
-	TRBJ1-5	TRBV7-9	-	CASSQGTSNQPQHF	TGTGCCAGCAGCCAAGGGACAAGCAATCAGCCCCAGCATTTT